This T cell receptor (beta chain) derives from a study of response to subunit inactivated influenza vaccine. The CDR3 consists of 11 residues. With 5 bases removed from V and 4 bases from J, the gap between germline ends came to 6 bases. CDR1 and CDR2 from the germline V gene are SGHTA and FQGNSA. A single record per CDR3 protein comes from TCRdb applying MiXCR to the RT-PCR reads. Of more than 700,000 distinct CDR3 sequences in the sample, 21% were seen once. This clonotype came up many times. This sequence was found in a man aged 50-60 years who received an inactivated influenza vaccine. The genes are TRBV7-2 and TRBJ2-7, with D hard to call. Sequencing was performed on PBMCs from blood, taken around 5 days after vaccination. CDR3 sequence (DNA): TGTGCCAGCAGCAGAAAGTACGAGCAGTACTTC. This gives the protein CASSRKYEQYF.